The text below deals with one T cell receptor beta chain. Its antigen is still unknown. This record comes from a study of T cell responses to AZD1222 COVID-19 vaccine. Study-wide context: Pooling was applied to second doses at about 4 or about 12 weeks. General study results and limits: Spike-wide coverage was observed for vaccine-associated CD4 TCRs, with dominant responses at 160-218 and 743-854. The donor group comprised mostly white British people and more females; the analysis possibly underestimated clonal diversity. Unmutated regions of variants are reportedly targeted by nearly half of spike-specific TCRs.

Germline CDR1 is MGHRA and CDR2 is YSYEKL. The CDR3 consists of 14 residues. V lost 4 bases, J lost 7 bases, and 13 bases lay in between. Assay: immunoSEQ multiplex PCR; the TCRdb copy retains only in-frame clones and omits some. The sample shows around 130,000 clones, about 94% of them seen only once. The receptor was derived from an adult in good health. The sequences come from peripheral blood, collected on day 0 of AZD1222 vaccination. The rearrangement uses TRBV4-1 and TRBJ2-2, with D maybe TRBD2 (5 bases). This CDR3 reads CASSPDGMGGELFF. The CDR3 coding sequence is TGCGCCAGCAGCCCCGACGGGATGGGCGGGGAGCTGTTTTTT.